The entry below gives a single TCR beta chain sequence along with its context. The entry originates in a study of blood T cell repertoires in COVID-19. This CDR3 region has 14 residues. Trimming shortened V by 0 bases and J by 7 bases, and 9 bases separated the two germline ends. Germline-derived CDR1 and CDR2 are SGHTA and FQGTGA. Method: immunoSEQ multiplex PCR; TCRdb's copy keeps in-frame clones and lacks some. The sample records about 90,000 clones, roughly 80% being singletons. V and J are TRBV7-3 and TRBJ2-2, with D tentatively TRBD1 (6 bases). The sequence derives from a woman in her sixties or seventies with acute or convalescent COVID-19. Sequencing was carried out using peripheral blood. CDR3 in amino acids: CASSLTGASGELFF. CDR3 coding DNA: TGTGCCAGCAGCTTAACGGGGGCGAGCGGGGAGCTGTTTTTT.